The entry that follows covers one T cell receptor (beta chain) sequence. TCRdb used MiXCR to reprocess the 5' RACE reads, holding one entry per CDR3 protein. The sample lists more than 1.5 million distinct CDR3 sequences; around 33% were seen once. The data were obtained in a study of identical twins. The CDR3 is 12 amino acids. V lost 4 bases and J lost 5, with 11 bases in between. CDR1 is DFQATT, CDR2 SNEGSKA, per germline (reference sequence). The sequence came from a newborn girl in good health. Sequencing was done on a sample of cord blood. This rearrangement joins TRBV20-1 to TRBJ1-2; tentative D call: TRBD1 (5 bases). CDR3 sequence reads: CSATGTTYGYTF. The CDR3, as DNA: TGCAGTGCTACCGGGACCACTTATGGCTACACCTTC.